This T cell receptor (beta chain) is from a study of shared clonotypes between healthy human individuals. Study-level points and caveats: The four-donor shared clonotypes exceeded non-shared clonotypes in generation probability, with non-shared ones scoring lower. Naive CD4 clonotypes overlapped across a handful of donors at roughly 5%. Collection of samples was limited to blood; tissue repertoires likely differ.

The V segment lost 6 bases and the J segment 0 bases; nucleotides outside the gene matches: 7. The CDR3 contains 16 residues. Germline V gene sequence: CDR1 SGHTA, CDR2 FQGTGA. Only CD45RO-negative cells positively selected for CCR7 counted as naive CD8 cells, so terminally differentiated effector memory CD45RA+ cells were excluded. Produced via immunoSEQ multiplex PCR; TCRdb's table is partial and in-frame only. The table has about 2.2 million clones, roughly 93% seen once. In the case of this clone: Its antigen is not identified.

This clonotype was sampled from a man in his late teens or twenties in good health. Some clones in this sample may be carry-over from other donors' samples. The specimen sequenced was naive CD8+ T cells from PBMCs. The genes are TRBV7-3 and TRBJ2-1, with 8 bases lining up with TRBD1. The CDR3 nucleotides are TGTGCCAGCAGACCAACAGGGGGGAGCTCCTACAATGAGCAGTTCTTC. As protein: CASRPTGGSSYNEQFF.